This entry concerns a single T cell receptor (beta chain). The sample comes from a study of TIL therapy for anti-PD-1-resistant metastatic lung cancer. Study information: Tumor harvest preceded PD-1/PD-L1 blockade, followed by nivolumab treatment.

This sample's time point: pre-treatment sample, taken before nivolumab and TIL therapy. This CDR3 is 14 amino acids long. Germline CDR1 and CDR2: MNHEY and SMNVEV (reference sequence). V shed 8 bases and J shed 9 bases, with 17 bases lying between them. This was the immunoSEQ v3 assay. Clones were read by immunoSEQ multiplex PCR, and TCRdb kept only the in-frame ones, dropping some. Of about 52,000 clones in the sample, 70% to 85% were seen once. The rearrangement uses TRBV27 and TRBJ1-6; possibly TRBD1 for D (6 bases). Material: blood, obtained at baseline. The receptor was derived from a woman aged 30-79 years with non-small cell lung cancer. This CDR3 reads CASSRGGAVSPLHF. Here the CDR3 DNA reads TGTGCCAGCTCACGAGGGGGGGCCGTTTCACCCCTCCACTTT.